This T cell receptor beta chain was identified in a study of blood T cells in healthy people across ages. It was with a sample-barcoded 5' primer and a J-beta primer mix that a second PCR of roughly 7 to 12 cycles was run. One entry per CDR3 protein, called by TCRdb with MiXCR from the 5' RACE reads. The sample contains about 770,000 distinct CDR3 sequences, 40% to 50% of which appear only once. V was trimmed by 10 bases and J by 0 bases, leaving 18 bases between them. CDR1 is MNHEY and CDR2 is SVGAGI in the germline V gene. This CDR3 is built from 15 residues. This clonotype was sampled from a man between 60 and 70 years old in good health. V is TRBV6-5 and J is TRBJ1-1, with a tentative D call TRBD1 (5 bases). Sequencing was carried out using blood. DNA of the CDR3: TGTGCCACATGGGACGCGGGGAGGGTGAACACTGAAGCTTTCTTT. Translation: CATWDAGRVNTEAFF.